This TCR beta chain emerged from a study of shared T cell receptors in the human thymus. Here immunoSEQ multiplex PCR was the method, and the copy in TCRdb shows in-frame clones only, minus some. The sample includes 640,000 or so clones, around 87% of them seen just once. The CDR3 consists of 16 residues. Looked up from germline, CDR1 is SQVTM and CDR2 is ANQGSEA. The ends lost 8 bases at V and 5 bases at J; junction bases unmatched: 13. This sample also belongs to another study, concerning human thymus T cells. That paper adds: Corrective surgery for congenital heart defects was being performed on the healthy Finnish infants who served as donors. From resections taken during corrective heart surgery, the thymus tissue was obtained. Related studies found that unrelated individuals share highly overlapping thymic repertoires.

Specimen: thymocytes. The chain links TRBV29-1 to TRBJ2-7, with 15 bases that match TRBD2. The receptor comes from a boy less than two years old with a congenital heart defect. The CDR3 nucleotides are TGCAGCTTCATAAATGGGACTAGCGGGGGGAACCACGAGCAGTACTTC. Translating it yields CSFINGTSGGNHEQYF.